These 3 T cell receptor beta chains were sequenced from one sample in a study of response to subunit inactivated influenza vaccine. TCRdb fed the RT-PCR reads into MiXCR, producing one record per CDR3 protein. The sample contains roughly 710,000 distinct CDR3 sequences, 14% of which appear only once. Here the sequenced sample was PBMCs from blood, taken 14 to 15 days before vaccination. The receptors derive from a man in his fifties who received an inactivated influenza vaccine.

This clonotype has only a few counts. DNA of the CDR3: TGTGCCAGCAGGGCAGGACGCAATGAGCAGTTCTTC. Encoded protein: CASRAGRNEQFF. The chain couples TRBV12-3 or TRBV12-4 to TRBJ2-1; no firm D call. The CDR3 length is 12 residues. Trimming left V 6 bases short and J 6 bases short, with 9 bases between.

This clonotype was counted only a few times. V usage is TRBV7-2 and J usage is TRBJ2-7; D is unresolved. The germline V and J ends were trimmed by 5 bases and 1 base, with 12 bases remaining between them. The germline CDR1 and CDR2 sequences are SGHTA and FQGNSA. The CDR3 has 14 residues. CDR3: CASSKTDMSYEQYF. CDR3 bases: TGTGCCAGCAGCAAAACTGACATGTCCTACGAGCAGTACTTC.

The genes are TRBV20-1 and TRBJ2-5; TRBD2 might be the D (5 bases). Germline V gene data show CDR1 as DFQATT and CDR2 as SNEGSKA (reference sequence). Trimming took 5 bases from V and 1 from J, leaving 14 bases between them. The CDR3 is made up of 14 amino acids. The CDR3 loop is CSAETSTVQETQYF. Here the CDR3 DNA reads TGCAGTGCTGAAACTAGTACCGTCCAAGAGACCCAGTACTTC.